This paragraph covers one T cell receptor (beta chain) sequence. Its antigen is still unknown. The identical CDR3 is also encoded by other nucleotide sequences in the sample. TCRdb's table, derived via immunoSEQ multiplex PCR, lists solely in-frame clones and lacks some. The data contain 2 million to 2.5 million clones, just over 90% of them singletons. This entry belongs to a study of shared clonotypes between healthy human individuals. Study-wide findings and caveats: The study's rarefaction showed incomplete sorted-subset sequencing despite large depth.

Trimming took 6 bases from V and 4 from J, leaving 13 bases between them. CDR3 length: 13 residues. The germline CDR1 and CDR2 sequences are SQVTM and ANQGSEA. Sequenced: naive CD4+ T cells from PBMCs. Subset meaning: CD45RA+ positively selected. The V and J genes are TRBV29-1 and TRBJ1-5, with a weak D call TRBD1 (5 bases). The sequence came from a man aged 18 to 29 in good health. Some clones in this sample may be carry-over from other donors' samples. Written as DNA, the CDR3 is TGCAGCGTGTCCGGGACGGCGAATCAGCCCCAGCATTTT. Translation: CSVSGTANQPQHF.